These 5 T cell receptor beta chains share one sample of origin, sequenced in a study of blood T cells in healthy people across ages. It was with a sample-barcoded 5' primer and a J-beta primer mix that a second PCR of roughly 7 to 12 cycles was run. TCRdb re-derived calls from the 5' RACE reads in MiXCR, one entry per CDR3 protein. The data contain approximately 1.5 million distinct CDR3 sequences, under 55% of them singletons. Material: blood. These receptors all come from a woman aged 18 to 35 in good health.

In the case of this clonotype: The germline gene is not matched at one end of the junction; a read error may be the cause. The CDR3 bases are TGCAGCGCTGAAGAACACGGGTCCTACGAGCAGTACTTC. Translation: CSAEEHGSYEQYF. The rearrangement uses TRBV29-1 and TRBJ2-7; D call uncertain. CDR1 and CDR2 (germline): SQVTM, ANQGSEA. This CDR3 has 13 residues.

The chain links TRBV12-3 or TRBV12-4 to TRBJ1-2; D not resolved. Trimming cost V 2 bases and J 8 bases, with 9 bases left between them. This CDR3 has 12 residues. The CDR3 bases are TGTGCCAGCAGTTTAATCCGGGAGGGCTACACCTTC. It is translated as CASSLIREGYTF.

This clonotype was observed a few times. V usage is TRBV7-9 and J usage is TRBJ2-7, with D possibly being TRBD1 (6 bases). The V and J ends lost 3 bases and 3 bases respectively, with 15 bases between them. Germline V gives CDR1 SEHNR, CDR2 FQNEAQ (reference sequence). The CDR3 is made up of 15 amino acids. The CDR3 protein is CASSFPWDTNYEQYF. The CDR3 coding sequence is TGTGCCAGCAGCTTTCCCTGGGACACCAACTACGAGCAGTACTTC.

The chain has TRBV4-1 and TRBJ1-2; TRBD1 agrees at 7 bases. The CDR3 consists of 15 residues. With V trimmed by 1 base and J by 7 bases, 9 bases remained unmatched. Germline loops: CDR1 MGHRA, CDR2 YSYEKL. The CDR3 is CASSQAVVTGAGYTF. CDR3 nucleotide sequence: TGCGCCAGCAGCCAAGCGGTCGTCACAGGGGCTGGCTACACCTTC.

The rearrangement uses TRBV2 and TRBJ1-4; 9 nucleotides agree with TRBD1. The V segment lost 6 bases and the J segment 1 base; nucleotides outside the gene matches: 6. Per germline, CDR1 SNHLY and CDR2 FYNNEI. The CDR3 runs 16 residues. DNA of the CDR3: TGTGCCAGCAGCGAACAGGGGGCGGGAACTAATGAAAAACTGTTTTTT. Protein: CASSEQGAGTNEKLFF.